The present T cell receptor (beta chain) was sequenced within a study of T cell responses to AZD1222 COVID-19 vaccine. General study results and limits: Spike-specific TCR breadth and depth rose after two AZD1222 doses. Seropositive at baseline were only a handful of AZD1222 recipients. White British ancestry dominated among donors, who included more females, and clonal diversity was possibly underestimated. Sampling captured repertoires only after the peak T cell response.

Germline V lookup: CDR1 MDHEN, CDR2 SYDVKM. The CDR3 is 14 amino acids. Deletions cut 7 bases from V and 6 bases from J, with 18 bases between. Note on this clone: Antigen specificity is unknown.

Profiled with immunoSEQ multiplex PCR; TCRdb holds only in-frame clones, not every one. The sample consists of tens of thousands of clones, under 90% of them appearing once. The chain employs TRBV28 and TRBJ1-2; D gene uncertain. The TCR originated in an adult who received the AZD1222 COVID-19 vaccine. The sequencing used peripheral blood, collected 28 days after the second AZD1222 dose. CDR3: CASTLQSALHGYTF. CDR3 nucleotide sequence: TGTGCCAGCACCCTTCAGTCGGCCCTCCATGGCTACACCTTC.